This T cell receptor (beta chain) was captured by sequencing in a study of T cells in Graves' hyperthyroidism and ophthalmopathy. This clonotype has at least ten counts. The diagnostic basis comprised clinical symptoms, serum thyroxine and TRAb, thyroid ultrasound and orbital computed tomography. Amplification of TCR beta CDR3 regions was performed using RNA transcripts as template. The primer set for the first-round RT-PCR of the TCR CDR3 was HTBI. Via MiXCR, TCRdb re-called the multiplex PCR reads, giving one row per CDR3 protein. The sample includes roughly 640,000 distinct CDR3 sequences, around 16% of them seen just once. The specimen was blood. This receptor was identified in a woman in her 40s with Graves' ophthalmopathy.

CDR3 protein: CASSWTGSDGEQFF. CDR3 bases: TGTGCCAGCAGTTGGACAGGGTCGGATGGTGAGCAGTTCTTC. The V call is TRBV12-3 or TRBV12-4, the J call TRBJ2-1, with 8 bases lining up with TRBD1. There are 14 residues in the CDR3. V shed 4 bases and J 9 bases; nucleotides not matched to a gene: 8.